This record covers a single T cell receptor (beta chain). The antigen is not known. At one end, the junction sequence differs from germline, possibly due to a read error. Primers: 60 Vbeta forward and 13 Jbeta reverse. The assay was immunoSEQ multiplex PCR, and TCRdb's table has in-frame clones only and misses some. The table lists 160,000 or so clones, almost 85% of them singletons, with under 1.1% in the top ten. This CDR3 is 14 amino acids long. Germline V gene sequence: CDR1 SEHNR, CDR2 FQNEAQ (reference sequence). The data were obtained in a study of cytomegalovirus exposure and HLA in healthy donors. Study-level points and caveats: Later analysis associated a missense DCLRE1C variant with TCR beta V- and J-gene trimming. Another analysis was done later, and it associated fewer than 20,000 TCR beta sequences with HLA alleles at 0.05 false discovery rate. Later analysis placed DRB1 highest and HLA-C lowest in TCR association rates, which differed by HLA locus.

The receptor was isolated from a man aged 25 to 45 in good health and CMV-seronegative. Sequenced material: PBMCs. The chain is built from TRBV7-9 and TRBJ1-4; perhaps TRBD1 as D (5 bases). CDR3: CSSSFGGAYEKLFF. The CDR3, as DNA: TGTTCCAGCAGCTTCGGAGGGGCCTACGAAAAACTGTTTTTT.